The 2 T cell receptor beta chains listed next were all sequenced from one sample in a study of T-cell reconstitution after alpha-beta-depleted transplantation in children. The TCRbeta library incorporated unique molecular identifiers. TCRdb analysed the PCR reads with MiXCR anew, one entry per CDR3 protein. The table shows approximately 650,000 distinct CDR3 sequences, with less than 15% occurring only once. The sample was PBMCs, taken before TCRalphabeta/CD19-depleted stem cell transplant. These receptors came from a girl aged 2 to 10 with congenital amegakaryocytic thrombocytopenia, due to receive a stem cell transplant.

This clonotype was seen ten or more times. One junction end does not reproduce the germline sequence, and a read error may be involved. J is TRBJ2-3 and V is TRBV29-1; D remains ambiguous. The germline V gene has CDR1 SQVTM and CDR2 ANQGSEA. There are 17 residues in the CDR3. The DNA of the CDR3 is TGCAGCGTCTGGGAAACGCGCTCATATTTGGGCACAGATGCGCAGTATTTT. Translation: CSVWETRSYLGTDAQYF.

The sample holds many counts of this clonotype. The chain is built from TRBV5-1 and TRBJ2-7; 7 bases align to TRBD1. The CDR3 extends over 14 amino acids. V trimming: 4 bases; J trimming: 3 bases; junction bases outside the gene matches: 7. The germline gives CDR1 SGHRS, CDR2 YFSETQ. The CDR3 sequence: CASSLRDSLYEQYF. In DNA, the CDR3 is TGCGCCAGCAGCCTCCGGGACAGCCTCTACGAGCAGTACTTC.